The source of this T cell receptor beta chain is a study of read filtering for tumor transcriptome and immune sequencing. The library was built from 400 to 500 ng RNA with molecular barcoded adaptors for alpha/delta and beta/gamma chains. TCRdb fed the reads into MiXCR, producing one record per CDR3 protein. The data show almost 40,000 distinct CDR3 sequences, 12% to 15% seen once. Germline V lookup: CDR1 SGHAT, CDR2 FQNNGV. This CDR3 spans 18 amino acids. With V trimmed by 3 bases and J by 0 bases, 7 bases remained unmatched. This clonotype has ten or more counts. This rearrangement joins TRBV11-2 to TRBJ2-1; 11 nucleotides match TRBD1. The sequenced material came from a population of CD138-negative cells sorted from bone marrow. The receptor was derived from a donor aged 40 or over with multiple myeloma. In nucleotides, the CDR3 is TGTGCCAGCAGCTTCAGGACAGGGGGCAGGGGCTCCTACAATGAGCAGTTCTTC. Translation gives CASSFRTGGRGSYNEQFF.